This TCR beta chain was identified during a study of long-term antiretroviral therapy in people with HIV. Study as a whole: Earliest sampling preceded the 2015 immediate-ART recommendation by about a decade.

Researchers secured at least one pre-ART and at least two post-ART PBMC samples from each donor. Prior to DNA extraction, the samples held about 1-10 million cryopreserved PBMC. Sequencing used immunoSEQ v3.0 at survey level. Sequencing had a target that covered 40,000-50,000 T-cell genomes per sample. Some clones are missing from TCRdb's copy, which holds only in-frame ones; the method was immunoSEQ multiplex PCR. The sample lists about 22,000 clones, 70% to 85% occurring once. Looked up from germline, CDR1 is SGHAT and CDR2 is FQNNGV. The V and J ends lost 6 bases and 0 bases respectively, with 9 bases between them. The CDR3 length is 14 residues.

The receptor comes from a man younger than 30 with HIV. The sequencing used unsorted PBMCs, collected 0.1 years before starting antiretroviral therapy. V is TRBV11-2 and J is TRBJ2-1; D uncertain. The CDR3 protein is CASRTSSSYNEQFF. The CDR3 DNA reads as TGTGCCAGCAGAACTTCTAGCTCCTACAATGAGCAGTTCTTC. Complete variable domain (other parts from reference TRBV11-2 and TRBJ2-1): EAGVAQSPRYKIIEKRQSVAFWCNPISGHATLYWYQQILGQGPKLLIQFQNNGVVDDSQLPKDRFSAERLKGVDSTLKIQPAKLEDSAVYLCASRTSSSYNEQFFGPGTRLTVL.